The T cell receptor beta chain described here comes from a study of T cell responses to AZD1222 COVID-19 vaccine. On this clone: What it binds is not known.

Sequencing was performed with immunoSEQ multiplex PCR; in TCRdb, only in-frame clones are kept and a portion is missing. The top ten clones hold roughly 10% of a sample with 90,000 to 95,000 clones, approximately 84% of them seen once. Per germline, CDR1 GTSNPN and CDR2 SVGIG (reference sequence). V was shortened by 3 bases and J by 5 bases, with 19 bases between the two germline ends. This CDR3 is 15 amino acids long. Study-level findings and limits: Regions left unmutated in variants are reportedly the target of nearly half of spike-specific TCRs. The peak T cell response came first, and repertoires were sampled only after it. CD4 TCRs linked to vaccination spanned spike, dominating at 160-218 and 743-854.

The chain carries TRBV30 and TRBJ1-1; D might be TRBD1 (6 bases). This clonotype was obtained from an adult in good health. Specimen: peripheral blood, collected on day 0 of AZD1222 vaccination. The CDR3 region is CAWRGSRGTGTEAFF. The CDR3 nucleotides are TGTGCCTGGAGGGGATCCAGGGGCACGGGTACTGAAGCTTTCTTT.